This paragraph covers one T cell receptor (beta chain) sequence. The antigen is unknown. Additional DNA sequences in this sample encode the identical CDR3. With 4 bases clipped from V and 0 bases from J, the junction kept 5 bases outside the gene matches. The CDR3 totals 15 residues. Germline V gene sequence: CDR1 SGHNT, CDR2 YYREEE (reference sequence). This record belongs to a study of cytomegalovirus exposure and HLA in healthy donors. Study-level results: Most sequenced TCRs were rare (though some public TCRs occurred in many donors). Most subjects' HLA-A and HLA-B alleles were reportedly predicted from TCR beta sequences. A later analysis reportedly identified an Asian-associated ancestry cluster as carrying fewer N-insertions than the approximately 710-donor mean.

PCR employed 60 Vbeta and 13 Jbeta primers. Profiled with immunoSEQ multiplex PCR; TCRdb holds only in-frame clones, not every one. The profile shows some 130,000 clones, 77% of them singletons. The TCR originated in a male donor in good health and CMV-seropositive. V gene TRBV5-4 combines with J gene TRBJ1-1; 8 bases map to TRBD1. Sequenced: PBMCs. CDR3 amino acids: CASSARDRMNTEAFF. In DNA form, the CDR3 reads TGTGCCAGCAGCGCACGGGACAGGATGAACACTGAAGCTTTCTTT.